Below are 13 T cell receptor beta chains sequenced from a single sample in a study of blood T cells in healthy people across ages. Then a second PCR, running roughly 6 to 12 cycles, was carried out with a sample-barcoded 5' primer and a J-beta primer mix. TCRdb processed the 5' RACE reads anew with MiXCR; each CDR3 protein has one entry. The repertoire consists of 650,000 to 700,000 distinct CDR3 sequences, with 45% to 60% occurring once and the leading ten covering roughly 14%. The sample taken for sequencing was blood. Every receptor here comes from a woman older than 75 in good health.

This clonotype occurred many times. This chain uses TRBV12-3 or TRBV12-4 with TRBJ1-5; possible D gene TRBD1, 6 bases. The CDR3 is 13 residues long. V was shortened by 9 bases and J by 5 bases, with 14 bases between the two germline ends. CDR3 loop: CASNRDEDQPQHF. Here the CDR3 DNA reads TGTGCCAGTAACAGGGACGAGGATCAGCCCCAGCATTTT.

This clonotype was counted between two and nine times. A much larger clone differs by one base, so this may be a read error. The rearrangement joins TRBV7-9 to TRBJ2-4; D not certain. The germline V gene has CDR1 SEHNR and CDR2 FQNEAQ (reference sequence). The V gene lost 2 bases and the J gene lost 13 bases, with 21 bases spanning the gap. The CDR3 extends over 15 amino acids. CDR3 sequence reads: CASSLRQALWDEQYF. The CDR3 coding sequence is TGTGCCAGCAGCTTACGCCAGGCTCTCTGGGATGAGCAGTACTTC.

This clonotype has just a few counts. This chain joins TRBV5-1 and TRBJ1-4; D gene unclear. CDR1 and CDR2 from the germline V gene are SGHRS and YFSETQ. Trimming left V 0 bases short and J 1 base short, with 4 bases between. The CDR3 sequence is 14 residues long. The CDR3 sequence: CASSLGVTNEKLFF. The CDR3 region has the DNA TGCGCCAGCAGCTTGGGGGTAACTAATGAAAAACTGTTTTTT.

This clonotype was detected a few times. The V and J genes are TRBV12-3 or TRBV12-4 and TRBJ1-1, with TRBD1 matching 8 bases. V was pared by 6 bases and J by 3 bases, with 6 bases of the junction left unmatched. CDR3 size: 14 residues. The CDR3 coding sequence is TGTGCCAGCAGCCTCAGGGGGCGGTACACTGAAGCTTTCTTT. This translates into CASSLRGRYTEAFF.

CDR3 DNA: TGTGCCAGCAGCGACAGAAGTATTTGGGAAAAACTGTTTTTT. As protein: CASSDRSIWEKLFF. The J gene is TRBJ1-4, the V gene TRBV7-9; TRBD1 might be the D (5 bases). Trimming pared 5 bases from V and 8 bases from J, leaving 15 bases between. CDR3 size: 14 residues. Germline values: CDR1 SEHNR, CDR2 FQNEAQ (reference sequence).

This clonotype has more than one count but fewer than ten. Given a much more abundant clone one base away, this may be a read error. The J gene is TRBJ1-5, the V gene TRBV6-6; D remains unclear. Per germline, CDR1 MNHNY and CDR2 SVGAGI (reference sequence). V was cut by 5 bases and J by 13 bases, with 3 bases left in between. CDR3 length: 8 amino acids. CDR3 sequence (DNA): TGTGCCAGCAGTGATCAGCATTTT. The encoded protein is CASSDQHF.

The genes are TRBV29-1 and TRBJ2-7, with 7 bases aligning to TRBD2. The length of the CDR3 is 12 residues. CDR1 and CDR2 from the germline V gene are SQVTM and ANQGSEA. V shed 4 bases, J shed 0 bases, and the junction held 0 bases outside the gene matches. Here the CDR3 DNA reads TGCAGCGTTGGCGGGAGCTCCTACGAGCAGTACTTC. Protein product: CSVGGSSYEQYF.

This chain connects TRBV20-1 to TRBJ2-3; D not resolved. Germline V lookup: CDR1 DFQATT, CDR2 SNEGSKA (reference sequence). CDR3 size: 17 residues. The germline V and J ends were trimmed by 2 bases and 1 base, with 19 bases remaining between them. CDR3: CSARNSFQSVGTDTQYF. In DNA, the CDR3 is TGCAGTGCTAGAAATAGCTTCCAATCGGTCGGCACAGATACGCAGTATTTT.

V and J are TRBV5-6 and TRBJ1-1; D remains ambiguous. The V gene lost 4 bases and the J gene lost 1 base, with 8 bases spanning the gap. The CDR3 runs to 13 residues. CDR1 and CDR2 (germline): SGHDT, YYEEEE. Here the CDR3 DNA reads TGTGCCAGCAGCATCCGACGGAACACTGAAGCTTTCTTT. This encodes CASSIRRNTEAFF.

The gene calls are TRBV3-1 and TRBJ2-3; 11 bases agree with TRBD2. With V trimmed by 4 bases and J by 6 bases, 12 bases remained unmatched. The CDR3 length is 17 residues. From germline, CDR1 is LGHDT and CDR2 YNNKEL (reference sequence). The DNA of the CDR3 is TGTGCCAGCAGCCCTCGTCGACTAGCGGGGATGGGGGATACGCAGTATTTT. This encodes CASSPRRLAGMGDTQYF.

As concerns this clonotype: One base separates it from a far larger clone, so it is likely a read error. The chain employs TRBV7-9 and TRBJ2-4; D unclear. The J call may be wrong; the DNA end is better matched by TRBJ2-7. There are 12 residues in the CDR3. Germline V CDR1 and CDR2: SEHNR, FQNEAQ (reference sequence). CDR3 region: CASSSLSHEQYF. The CDR3 DNA sequence: TGTGCCAGCAGCTCCCTTTCCCACGAGCAGTACTTC.

The chain uses TRBV7-2 and TRBJ2-7; tentatively, D is TRBD2 (6 bases). The CDR3 contains 15 residues. V shed 1 base and J shed 2 bases, with 12 bases lying between them. Germline CDR1 is SGHTA and CDR2 is FQGNSA. CDR3 DNA sequence: TGTGCCAGCAGCTTAGATGCTAGCGCCACCTACGAGCAGTACTTC. Translating gives CASSLDASATYEQYF.

The V and J genes are TRBV11-2 and TRBJ2-3, with D perhaps TRBD1 or TRBD2 (5 bases each). The CDR3 has 14 amino acids. Trimming left V 5 bases short and J 6 bases short, with 15 bases between. The germline gives CDR1 SGHAT, CDR2 FQNNGV. CDR3 amino acids: CASSPEGPWDTQYF. The CDR3 DNA follows: TGTGCCAGCAGCCCAGAGGGGCCTTGGGATACGCAGTATTTT.